The clone carrying this T cell receptor beta chain was counted a few times. The CDR3 covers 15 residues. Germline V lookup: CDR1 MNHEY, CDR2 SVGEGT. Deletions cut 0 bases from V and 4 bases from J, with 13 bases between. Membership in each cohort depended on participant-reported clinical history. Libraries were prepared by immunoSEQ multiplex PCR; TCRdb keeps only in-frame clonotypes and omits some of them. The sample shows 350,000 or so clones, roughly 87% of them seen only once. These data come from a study of blood T cell repertoires in COVID-19. The wider study: PBMCs, B-cell-depleted T cells, or T cells were the source of the cDNA or gDNA that made up the material.

The sample was PBMCs or T cells enriched from blood (not recorded which). This chain joins TRBV6-2 or TRBV6-3 and TRBJ2-7; TRBD2 is a possible D gene (5 bases). This TCR derives from a woman younger than 45 who had recovered from COVID-19. The CDR3 spells CASSYSGRTGYEQYF. As DNA, the CDR3 is TGTGCCAGCAGTTACTCGGGCAGGACGGGATACGAGCAGTACTTC.